The 23 T cell receptor beta chains below come from one sample, sequenced in a study of persistence of HIV-infected CD4 T cells. Nonspecific anti-CD3/anti-CD28 bead stimulation represents the broad CD4+ T cell repertoire. CD4+ T cells upregulating both CD40 ligand and CD69 were sorted as responding cells. Sequencing used immunoSEQ version 4 in survey mode. Generated by immunoSEQ multiplex PCR, the TCRdb table keeps only in-frame clones and is missing some. Of more than 35,000 clones listed, just over 90% are singletons. The antigens for these receptors are not known. This specimen consisted of CD4+ T cells sorted from PBMCs after roughly 18-hour stimulation, obtained from a patient who received antiretroviral therapy. These receptors came from an adult man with HIV who was CMV-seropositive.

The chain is built from TRBV18 and TRBJ1-6; 7 bases agree with TRBD1. CDR1 is KGHSH and CDR2 is LQKENI in the germline V gene. Losses at the gene ends were 4 bases for V and 7 bases for J; bases not matched to a gene: 4. There are 14 residues in the CDR3. The CDR3 sequence: CASSQGAQNSPLHF. CDR3 coding DNA: TGTGCCAGCTCACAGGGGGCGCAAAATTCACCCCTCCACTTT.

This clone was counted a single time. The chain couples TRBV19 to TRBJ2-7; 8 bases fit TRBD2. V lost 3 bases to trimming and J lost 0 bases; unmatched junction nucleotides: 7. Looked up from germline, CDR1 is LNHDA and CDR2 is SQIVND (reference sequence). The CDR3 totals 16 residues. In DNA, the CDR3 is TGTGCCAGTAGTATTGGTGCGGGGGGCAGCTCCTACGAGCAGTACTTC. Translating it yields CASSIGAGGSSYEQYF.

V usage is TRBV3-1 (or the pseudogene TRBV3-2) and J usage is TRBJ1-1; no firm D call. The CDR3 extends over 12 amino acids. Deletions cut 3 bases from V and 2 bases from J, with 4 bases between. Germline V lookup: CDR1 LGHDT, CDR2 YNNKEL (reference sequence). DNA of the CDR3: TGTGCCAGCAGCCACCGAAACACTGAAGCTTTCTTT. This codes for CASSHRNTEAFF.

The gene calls are TRBV29-1 and TRBJ1-4; the D is unclear. Germline-derived CDR1 and CDR2 are SQVTM and ANQGSEA. Trimming stripped 2 bases from V and 0 bases from J, with 4 bases between. The CDR3 covers 13 residues. The CDR3 here is CSVELATNEKLFF. Written as DNA, the CDR3 is TGCAGCGTTGAATTAGCAACTAATGAAAAACTGTTTTTT. Supplemented by reference TRBV29-1 and TRBJ1-4, the full variable domain reads SAVISQKPSRDICQRGTSLTIQCQVDSQVTMMFWYRQQPGQSLTLIATANQGSEATYESGFVIDKFPISRPNLTFSTLTVSNMSPEDSSIYLCSVELATNEKLFFGSGTQLSVL.

This chain uses TRBV28 with TRBJ1-2, with 9 bases matching TRBD1. The CDR3 is made up of 15 amino acids. Losses at the gene ends were 2 bases for V and 4 bases for J; bases not matched to a gene: 5. Germline V gives CDR1 MDHEN, CDR2 SYDVKM. The DNA of the CDR3 is TGTGCCAGCAGTTTAGGGACAGGGCTCTTCTATGGCTACACCTTC. This codes for CASSLGTGLFYGYTF.

The chain has TRBV24-1 and TRBJ1-2, with 10 nucleotides matching TRBD1. Germline-derived CDR1 and CDR2 are KGHDR and SFDVKD. This CDR3 has 17 residues. J gave up 6 bases and V 2 bases, and 11 bases lay outside the gene matches. The CDR3 nucleotides are TGTGCCACCAGTGATTCAAGGACAGGGGGGCGCGTAGATGGCTACACCTTC. Translating it yields CATSDSRTGGRVDGYTF.

The V call is TRBV18, the J call TRBJ1-2; TRBD1 might be the D (6 bases). Trimming shortened V by 7 bases and J by 5 bases, and 20 bases separated the two germline ends. The CDR3 is made up of 15 amino acids. The germline V gene has CDR1 KGHSH and CDR2 LQKENI. The DNA for the CDR3 is TGTGCCAGCTACCCATCGGGGCAGGGGAAATATGGCTACACCTTC. Translating it yields CASYPSGQGKYGYTF.

DNA for the CDR3: TGTGCCACCAGCAGAGATCGGGACTCCTACGAGCAGTACTTC. Residues: CATSRDRDSYEQYF. This chain joins TRBV15 and TRBJ2-7, with a weak D call TRBD2 (5 bases). Germline V lookup: CDR1 LNHNV, CDR2 YYDKDF (reference sequence). Trimming cost V 0 bases and J 0 bases, with 6 bases left between them. The length of the CDR3 is 14 residues.

This clone was counted only a few times. The chain has TRBV7-3 and TRBJ1-6, with 9 positions matching TRBD1. Germline CDR1 reads SGHTA; CDR2 reads FQGTGA. The CDR3 length is 14 residues. V was pared by 4 bases and J by 7 bases, with 2 bases of the junction left unmatched. CDR3 sequence (DNA): TGTGCCAGCAGCTCCGGGACAGGGAATTCACCCCTCCACTTT. Its translation is CASSSGTGNSPLHF.

This clone occurred a few times. The chain joins TRBV12-5 to TRBJ2-7, with TRBD2 matching 10 bases. Trimming at V came to 0 bases and at J to 5 bases, leaving 22 bases not matched to a gene. This CDR3 is built from 21 residues. Germline V gene data show CDR1 as LGHNT and CDR2 as FRNRAP. CDR3 bases: TGTGCTAGTGGTTTGGTACTCCCGCCGCTAGCGGGGGTGACAACCTACGACGAGCAGTACTTC. This encodes CASGLVLPPLAGVTTYDEQYF.

V is TRBV5-5 and J is TRBJ1-3, with TRBD1 as a possible D gene (5 bases). The CDR3 has 18 residues. The germline V and J ends were trimmed by 0 bases and 0 bases, with 16 bases remaining between them. The germline gives CDR1 SGHKS, CDR2 YYEKEE (reference sequence). CDR3 sequence (DNA): TGTGCCAGCAGCTTGGCACCGAGACAGACCTTCTCTGGAAACACCATATATTTT. Residues: CASSLAPRQTFSGNTIYF.

As to this clone: The junction departs from the called germline gene at one end, perhaps through a read error. The V call is TRBV27, the J call TRBJ1-2; 9 positions match TRBD1. This CDR3 region has 15 residues. Germline loops: CDR1 MNHEY, CDR2 SMNVEV (reference sequence). The CDR3 sequence: CANSFGTGSVYGYTF. CDR3 nucleotides: TGTGCCAACAGTTTTGGGACAGGGTCGGTATATGGCTACACCTTC.

The chain employs TRBV27 and TRBJ1-5, with 7 bases identical to TRBD1. The CDR3 has 15 amino acids. V shed 5 bases and J 3 bases; nucleotides not matched to a gene: 7. Germline V gene data show CDR1 as MNHEY and CDR2 as SMNVEV (reference sequence). The CDR3: CASSPQTGANQPQHF. In nucleotides, the CDR3 is TGTGCCAGCAGTCCCCAAACAGGGGCCAATCAGCCCCAGCATTTT.

This clone was observed a few times. This chain connects TRBV5-8 to TRBJ2-7, with D uncertain. Looked up from germline, CDR1 is SGHTS and CDR2 is YDEGEE. CDR3 length equals 13 residues. Deletions cut 5 bases from V and 2 bases from J, with 11 bases between. CDR3 protein: CASRLLGTYEQYF. The CDR3 coding sequence is TGTGCCAGCAGACTTCTGGGGACCTACGAGCAGTACTTC.

This chain links TRBV2 with TRBJ2-7; 10 positions match TRBD2. Germline trimming cut 7 bases from V and 4 bases from J; bases unmatched to any gene: 4. The CDR3 sequence is 13 residues long. Germline CDR1 and CDR2: SNHLY and FYNNEI. CDR3 protein: CASKRGGIYEQYF. DNA for the CDR3: TGTGCCAGCAAGCGGGGGGGCATATACGAGCAGTACTTC.

The CDR3 reads CASSGQVGSGELFF. The CDR3 coding sequence is TGTGCCAGCAGCGGACAGGTGGGGTCCGGGGAGCTGTTTTTT. This chain links TRBV9 with TRBJ2-2, with D maybe TRBD1 (6 bases). V was pared by 3 bases and J by 6 bases, with 12 bases between. CDR3 length equals 14 residues. Per the germline V gene, CDR1 is SGDLS and CDR2 is YYNGEE.

The chain uses TRBV18 and TRBJ1-5, with D uncertain. CDR3 length equals 15 residues. The germline CDR1 and CDR2 sequences are KGHSH and LQKENI. V was clipped by 1 base and J by 0 bases, with 7 bases between them. The CDR3 DNA follows: TGTGCCAGCTCACCACAGGGTCTTAGCAATCAGCCCCAGCATTTT. It yields the protein CASSPQGLSNQPQHF. Together with reference TRBV18 and TRBJ1-5, the CDR3 gives the full variable domain: NAGVMQNPRHLVRRRGQEARLRCSPMKGHSHVYWYRQLPEEGLKFMVYLQKENIIDESGMPKERFSAEFPKEGPSILRIQQVVRGDSAAYFCASSPQGLSNQPQHFGDGTRLSIL.

The chain has TRBV7-3 and TRBJ2-3, with 9 bases identical to TRBD2. The CDR3 has 18 amino acids. The germline gives CDR1 SGHTA, CDR2 FQGTGA. Trimming cost V 5 bases and J 1 base; bases outside gene matches: 13. The CDR3 DNA follows: TGTGCCAGCAGCCCCCAGAGCGGGGGGCATCTTGGCACAGATACGCAGTATTTT. The encoded protein is CASSPQSGGHLGTDTQYF.

CDR3 nucleotide sequence: TGTGCCAGCAGCTTATTCCCGTCCTCCTACAATGAGCAGTTCTTC. Its protein product is CASSLFPSSYNEQFF. The genes are TRBV7-9 and TRBJ2-1; D is undetermined. This CDR3 region has 15 residues. V gave up 2 bases and J gave up 0 bases, with 8 bases separating them. CDR1 SEHNR and CDR2 FQNEAQ come from the germline V gene (reference sequence).

This chain connects TRBV7-9 to TRBJ1-1; D call uncertain. Trimming removed 2 bases at V and 2 bases at J, with 6 bases between. The length of the CDR3 is 13 residues. Germline V gene lookup returns CDR1 SEHNR and CDR2 FQNEAQ (reference sequence). CDR3 residues: CASSLWANTEAFF. For the CDR3, the DNA is TGTGCCAGCAGCTTATGGGCCAACACTGAAGCTTTCTTT.

The chain has TRBV5-1 and TRBJ2-3; D gene unclear. V shed 2 bases and J shed 1 base, with 8 bases lying between them. The CDR3 loop spans 14 amino acids. Germline V lookup: CDR1 SGHRS, CDR2 YFSETQ. Written as DNA, the CDR3 is TGCGCCAGCAGCTTAAGCCGAGGCACAGATACGCAGTATTTT. Encoded protein: CASSLSRGTDTQYF. Full variable domain (remainder filled in from reference TRBV5-1 and TRBJ2-3): KAGVTQTPRYLIKTRGQQVTLSCSPISGHRSVSWYQQTPGQGLQFLFEYFSETQRNKGNFPGRFSGRQFSNSRSEMNVSTLELGDSALYLCASSLSRGTDTQYFGPGTRLTVL.

This chain links TRBV6-5 with TRBJ1-6; D possibly corresponds to TRBD1 (6 bases). Germline CDR1 MNHEY, CDR2 SVGAGI. The CDR3 length is 13 residues. Trimming cost V 10 bases and J 7 bases, with 14 bases left between them. CDR3 DNA sequence: TGTGCCACCAGGGGAGGGGTAAATTCACCCCTCCACTTT. This encodes CATRGGVNSPLHF.

This chain joins TRBV4-2 and TRBJ2-7; 8 nucleotides line up with TRBD1. From germline, CDR1 is LGHNA and CDR2 YNFKEQ. The CDR3 is 22 amino acids. V shed 7 bases, J shed 6 bases, and the junction held 35 bases outside the gene matches. The CDR3: CASTRFGRGRQDSWSHRVEQYF. DNA of the CDR3: TGTGCCAGCACCCGGTTTGGCAGGGGGCGCCAAGACTCCTGGTCCCACCGCGTCGAGCAGTACTTC.